This T cell receptor (beta chain) was sequenced during a study of blood T cells in healthy people across ages. With 1 base removed from V and 0 bases from J, the gap between germline ends came to 15 bases. In germline, CDR1 is SGHDN, CDR2 FVKESK. This CDR3 is built from 17 residues. Russia was home to the donors, healthy Caucasian individuals aged 6 to 90. Findings of the study overall: With age, beta diversity per million T cells declined roughly linearly, significantly by approximately 40. Diversity figures based on one million T cells were deemed too low. Donor CMV status, an unknown factor, possibly confounded changes in expanded clonotypes.

The use of a sample-barcoded 5' primer and a J-beta primer mix characterized a second PCR of roughly 6 to 11 cycles. One entry per CDR3 protein results from TCRdb running MiXCR on the 5' RACE reads. Among approximately 800,000 distinct CDR3 sequences, less than 80% were seen once, and the ten largest hold about a quarter. Remarks on this clonotype: No antigen is known for it.

Sequencing was performed on blood. V is TRBV14 and J is TRBJ1-2, with D unclear. The TCR originated in a man aged 30 to 45 in good health. This CDR3 reads CASSQVRSTAPNYGYTF. The CDR3 DNA reads TGTGCCAGCAGCCAAGTGAGGTCTACAGCTCCTAACTATGGCTACACCTTC.